This is a list of T cell receptor beta chains from one sample in a study of graft-versus-host responses after intestinal transplantation. These receptors are not linked to any known antigen. Some clones are missing from TCRdb's copy, which holds only in-frame ones; the method was immunoSEQ multiplex PCR. The table shows about 71,000 clones, with roughly 87% occurring only once. The starting material was unstimulated CD8+ T cells sorted from spleen or lymph node cells, obtained before intestinal transplant. Receptor source: a human donor who received an intestinal transplant. Each CDR3 is given with its conserved first and last residue. A D gene is named only where the DNA matches it firmly. A clone size is listed for some rows: how often the clone was seen (once, few, many), or a class if it is expanded.

j_call d_call clone_size v_call cdr3_aa cdr3_nt
TRBJ2-2 TRBD2 NA TRBV2 CASSAYGLAGSPNTGELFF TGTGCCAGCAGTGCTTACGGACTAGCGGGGAGCCCGAACACCGGGGAGCTGTTTTTT
TRBJ2-2 TRBD2 NA TRBV9 CASSPRLAGDITGELFF TGTGCCAGCAGCCCCCGACTAGCGGGGGACATCACCGGGGAGCTGTTTTTT
TRBJ2-3 TRBD2 NA TRBV19 CASKSGADTQYF TGTGCCAGTAAAAGCGGGGCGGATACGCAGTATTTT
TRBJ2-7 TRBD2 NA TRBV10-1 CASPAGGAQLYEQYF TGCGCCAGCCCCGCCGGGGGGGCACAACTCTACGAGCAGTACTTC
TRBJ2-1 TRBD2 NA TRBV11-2 CASSPPGLLNNEQFF TGTGCCAGCAGCCCGCCGGGACTACTTAACAATGAGCAGTTCTTC
TRBJ1-4 TRBD1 NA TRBV7-9 CASSPPSDRGEKLFF TGTGCCAGCAGCCCTCCGTCGGACAGGGGTGAAAAACTGTTTTTT
TRBJ2-7 NA few TRBV9 CASSVGDISYEQYF TGTGCCAGCAGCGTAGGGGACATCTCCTACGAGCAGTACTTC
TRBJ2-2 NA NA TRBV4-1 CASSSQRTGELFF TGCGCCAGCAGCTCACAGCGGACCGGGGAGCTGTTTTTT
TRBJ1-1 NA NA TRBV5-1 CASSWLGGAEAFF TGCGCCAGCAGCTGGTTGGGAGGGGCTGAAGCTTTCTTT
TRBJ2-1 TRBD2 NA TRBV9 CASGTSSNEQFF TGTGCCAGCGGGACTAGCTCCAATGAGCAGTTCTTC
TRBJ2-7 NA NA TRBV5-5 CASSAVGAEEQYF TGTGCCAGCAGCGCAGTGGGGGCTGAAGAGCAGTACTTC
TRBJ2-7 TRBD2 NA TRBV13 CASSLGGVPEQYF TGTGCCAGCAGCCTTGGGGGGGTTCCCGAGCAGTACTTC
TRBJ1-1 NA NA TRBV7-2 CASSLGGHTEAFF TGTGCCAGCAGCTTAGGAGGGCACACTGAAGCTTTCTTT
TRBJ2-5 TRBD1 NA TRBV5-5 CASTSGDRGGLWGQETQYF TGTGCCAGCACCTCGGGGGACAGGGGCGGGTTATGGGGCCAAGAGACCCAGTACTTC
TRBJ1-2 NA NA TRBV2 CASSERSQRDYGYTF TGTGCCAGCAGTGAACGGTCGCAGCGGGACTATGGCTACACCTTC
TRBJ2-7 NA few TRBV5-6 CASSPWGGGLGYEQYF TGTGCCAGCAGCCCGTGGGGAGGGGGGCTTGGATACGAGCAGTACTTC
TRBJ2-2 NA NA TRBV2 CASRPGDGTTGELFF TGTGCCAGCAGGCCAGGGGACGGAACCACCGGGGAGCTGTTTTTT
TRBJ2-3 NA NA TRBV4-1 CASSPRLGTDTQYF TGCGCCAGCAGCCCCCGACTTGGCACAGATACGCAGTATTTT
TRBJ2-7 TRBD1 NA TRBV9 CASSPTGGGYEQYF TGTGCCAGCAGCCCGACAGGGGGCGGCTACGAGCAGTACTTC
TRBJ1-6 TRBD1 NA TRBV27 CASSPQGALWSPLHF TGTGCCAGCAGTCCACAGGGGGCCCTTTGGTCACCCCTCCACTTT
TRBJ2-7 NA NA TRBV27 CASSFASNYEQYF TGTGCCAGCAGTTTTGCCAGCAACTACGAGCAGTACTTC
TRBJ1-2 TRBD1 NA TRBV27 CAVRDRNYGYTF TGTGCCGTCCGGGACAGGAACTATGGCTACACCTTC
TRBJ2-4 NA NA TRBV27 CASSYRDIQYF TGTGCCAGCAGTTACAGGGACATTCAGTACTTC
TRBJ2-2 NA NA TRBV5-6 CASSLANGELFF TGTGCCAGCAGCTTGGCCAACGGGGAGCTGTTTTTT
TRBJ2-5 NA NA TRBV11-2 CASRGPYQETQYF TGTGCCAGCCGAGGCCCGTACCAAGAGACCCAGTACTTC
TRBJ1-1 TRBD1 NA TRBV4-1 CASSLNRDSGTEAFF TGCGCCAGCAGCCTTAACCGGGACAGTGGCACTGAAGCTTTCTTT
TRBJ2-1 NA NA TRBV27 CASLGLTGYNEQFF TGTGCCAGCTTGGGACTAACAGGGTACAATGAGCAGTTCTTC
TRBJ1-3 NA NA TRBV19 CARARGSTGNTIYF TGTGCCCGAGCCAGGGGAAGTACTGGAAACACCATATATTTT
TRBJ2-2 TRBD2 NA TRBV9 CASSDLAGGTGELFF TGTGCCAGCAGCGACCTAGCGGGGGGGACCGGGGAGCTGTTTTTT
TRBJ2-3 TRBD2 NA TRBV6-5 CASTAGGGGTDTQYF TGTGCCAGCACCGCGGGAGGGGGGGGCACAGATACGCAGTATTTT
TRBJ2-3 NA NA TRBV6-5 CASGGGRTNTQYF TGTGCCAGCGGGGGGGGGCGCACAAATACGCAGTATTTT
TRBJ2-7 TRBD1 NA TRBV27 CASSLTGAPPSYEQYF TGTGCCAGCAGTCTCACAGGGGCCCCTCCGAGCTACGAGCAGTACTTC
TRBJ2-1 NA once TRBV27 CASSPPTGLGGVF TGTGCCAGCAGTCCCCCAACAGGGCTGGGTGGGGTCTTC
TRBJ2-5 NA NA TRBV5-6 CASSSGQNSDETQYF TGTGCCAGCAGCTCAGGACAGAATTCGGACGAGACCCAGTACTTC
TRBJ1-2 TRBD1 NA TRBV29-1 CSVERQGYGYTF TGCAGCGTTGAAAGACAGGGCTATGGCTACACCTTC
TRBJ2-3 NA NA TRBV5-6 CASSLGDTSTDTQYF TGTGCCAGCAGCTTGGGAGACACCTCCACAGATACGCAGTATTTT
TRBJ1-1 TRBD1 NA TRBV25-1 CASRAHRGNTEAFF TGTGCCAGCAGAGCTCACAGGGGGAACACTGAAGCTTTCTTT
TRBJ2-1 TRBD2 NA TRBV6-1 CAAESGGSYNEQFF TGTGCCGCAGAGAGCGGGGGCTCATACAATGAGCAGTTCTTC
TRBJ2-1 NA NA TRBV27 CASSLSGGASYNEQFF TGTGCCAGCAGTTTATCGGGGGGGGCCTCCTACAATGAGCAGTTCTTC
TRBJ1-6 TRBD1 NA TRBV28 CASSTPDRGPNSPLHF TGTGCCAGCAGTACGCCGGACAGGGGGCCTAATTCACCCCTCCACTTT
TRBJ2-5 NA NA TRBV6-5 CASSYGPETQYF TGTGCCAGCAGTTACGGGCCGGAGACCCAGTACTTC
TRBJ2-5 TRBD2 NA TRBV5-8 CASSPTSGGYQETQYF TGTGCCAGCAGCCCAACTAGCGGGGGGTACCAAGAGACCCAGTACTTC
TRBJ1-3 NA once TRBV7-7 CASSLGGGSGNTIYF TGTGCTAGCAGCTTAGGAGGGGGCTCTGGAAACACCATATATTTT
TRBJ1-1 NA NA TRBV29-1 CSVGAVTSTEAFF TGCAGCGTTGGGGCCGTCACTTCCACTGAAGCTTTCTTT
TRBJ2-7 NA NA TRBV5-7 CASSLGGTSIYEQYF TGTGCCAGCAGCTTGGGAGGGACATCGATCTACGAGCAGTACTTC
TRBJ2-7 TRBD2 NA TRBV28 CASNERGYEQYF TGTGCCAGCAACGAGCGGGGCTACGAGCAGTACTTC
TRBJ1-1 NA NA TRBV7-8 CASSFLGGPTEAFF TGTGCCAGCAGCTTTCTCGGAGGGCCAACTGAAGCTTTCTTT
TRBJ1-4 NA NA TRBV9 CASSVTGDTNEKLFF TGTGCCAGCAGCGTAACGGGGGATACTAATGAAAAACTGTTTTTT
TRBJ2-1 NA NA TRBV7-9 CASTVYGGNEQFF TGTGCCAGCACCGTCTACGGGGGCAATGAGCAGTTCTTC
TRBJ2-1 TRBD2 NA TRBV10-2 CASSETSGGYNEQFF TGCGCCAGCAGTGAGACTAGCGGGGGCTACAATGAGCAGTTCTTC
TRBJ2-7 TRBD1 NA TRBV6-1 CASSETGQGIDEQYF TGTGCCAGCAGTGAAACGGGACAGGGGATCGACGAGCAGTACTTC
TRBJ1-3 NA NA TRBV7-9 CASSRVDSGPSGNTIYF TGTGCCAGCAGCCGTGTGGACAGCGGTCCCTCTGGAAACACCATATATTTT
TRBJ1-2 TRBD1 NA TRBV19 CACAWTGMRGYTF TGTGCCTGTGCGTGGACAGGGATGCGCGGCTACACCTTC
TRBJ2-1 TRBD2 NA TRBV7-2 CASTLLAVEQFF TGTGCCAGCACCCTTCTAGCGGTTGAGCAGTTCTTC
TRBJ1-2 NA NA TRBV19 CASSIEYGYTF TGTGCCAGTAGTATTGAGTATGGCTACACCTTC
TRBJ1-2 NA NA TRBV5-1 CASSLGSQGLDYGYTF TGCGCCAGCAGCTTGGGCTCCCAGGGATTGGACTATGGCTACACCTTC
TRBJ1-2 NA NA TRBV9 CASSVATPAGGYTF TGTGCCAGCAGCGTAGCAACCCCGGCGGGGGGCTACACCTTC
TRBJ2-3 NA NA TRBV5-6 CASSPLNSPPDTQYF TGTGCCAGCAGCCCCCTTAATTCCCCTCCAGATACGCAGTATTTT
TRBJ1-1 NA NA TRBV9 CASSVVPGVGNTEAFF TGTGCCAGCAGCGTAGTACCGGGGGTCGGGAACACTGAAGCTTTCTTT